A selection of T cell receptor beta chains follows, all from one sample in a study of cytomegalovirus exposure and HLA in healthy donors. Assay: immunoSEQ multiplex PCR; the TCRdb copy retains only in-frame clones and omits some. The sample shows around 140,000 clones, roughly 80% of them seen only once. The sample taken for sequencing was PBMCs. The receptor set was obtained from a male donor in good health and CMV-seronegative. The CDR3 runs from the conserved cysteine through the conserved F or W. The D gene is left open where the match is weak. Some rows have no size entry. The others give once, few or many, or a class for an expanded clone.

J gene | clone size | D gene | V gene | CDR3 protein | CDR3 DNA
TRBJ2-5 | few | - | TRBV2 | CASSERLEKETQYF | TGTGCCAGCAGTGAGAGGTTAGAGAAAGAGACCCAGTACTTC
TRBJ1-6 | few | - | TRBV6-6 | CASSLILGNSPLHF | TGTGCCAGCAGTTTAATCCTCGGTAATTCACCCCTCCACTTT
TRBJ1-3 | - | - | TRBV15 | CATSRDLAITSGNTIYF | TGTGCCACCAGCAGAGATCTAGCCATTACCTCTGGAAACACCATATATTTT
TRBJ2-1 | few | TRBD2 | TRBV28 | CASSTSGPYNEQFF | TGTGCCAGCAGTACTAGCGGCCCCTACAATGAGCAGTTCTTC
TRBJ1-4 | - | - | TRBV6-1 | CASSPTGASEKLFF | TGTGCCAGCAGTCCAACAGGCGCCTCCGAAAAACTGTTTTTT
TRBJ1-2 | - | TRBD1 | TRBV4-2 | CASSQGQGKGYTF | TGTGCCAGCAGCCAAGGACAGGGGAAAGGCTACACCTTC
TRBJ1-2 | - | - | TRBV7-9 | CASSSREGTNYGYTF | TGTGCCAGCAGCTCCCGGGAGGGTACGAACTATGGCTACACCTTC
TRBJ1-1 | - | - | TRBV12-5 | CASALVQGGRPDTEAFF | TGTGCTAGTGCCTTGGTTCAGGGCGGCAGACCGGACACTGAAGCTTTCTTT
TRBJ2-1 | few | TRBD2 | TRBV30 | CAWSWASGLYNEQFF | TGTGCCTGGAGTTGGGCTAGCGGCCTTTACAATGAGCAGTTCTTC
TRBJ1-2 | once | - | TRBV5-1 | CASSNKESGGYTF | TGCGCCAGCAGTAACAAAGAATCGGGAGGCTACACCTTC
TRBJ2-2 | - | - | TRBV5-8 | CASSKQVGELFF | TGTGCCAGCAGCAAACAGGTCGGGGAGCTGTTTTTT
TRBJ1-2 | - | - | TRBV30 | CAWSRSGVGGYTF | TGTGCCTGGAGTCGGTCAGGGGTCGGTGGCTACACCTTC
TRBJ1-5 | - | - | TRBV2 | CASSEGVGQDQPQHF | TGTGCCAGCAGTGAAGGGGTCGGTCAGGATCAGCCCCAGCATTTT
TRBJ2-7 | - | - | TRBV30 | CAWANLSSYEQYF | TGTGCCTGGGCCAACCTAAGCTCCTACGAGCAGTACTTC
TRBJ2-5 | few | - | TRBV4-3 | CASSQDAGAQETQYF | TGCGCCAGCAGCCAAGATGCAGGGGCGCAAGAGACCCAGTACTTC